This T cell receptor (beta chain) stems from a study of blood T cell repertoires in COVID-19. Study-level background: Specimens from acute and convalescent COVID-19 originated in the United States, Italy and Spain. The cDNA or gDNA used as material had been derived from T cells, B-cell-depleted T cells, or PBMCs.

Sequenced by immunoSEQ multiplex PCR; TCRdb stores in-frame clones only, minus some. The sample shows some 230,000 clones, about four fifths of them seen only once. There are 15 residues in the CDR3. Germline CDR1 reads LNHDA; CDR2 reads SQIVND (reference sequence). The ends were cut back, 3 bases at V and 3 bases at J, with 14 bases in the middle. All enrollees were roughly 18 to 89 years old and from about two dozen US areas. Clinical histories supplied by participants themselves formed the basis of cohort assignment. Sequencing was carried out using PBMCs or T cells enriched from blood (not recorded which). The TCR sequence derives from a woman between 35 and 50 years old with acute COVID-19. The V and J genes are TRBV19 and TRBJ2-5; possibly TRBD1 for D (6 bases). The CDR3 loop is CASSIPGQGKETQYF. DNA for the CDR3: TGTGCCAGTAGTATTCCGGGACAAGGGAAAGAGACCCAGTACTTC.